The clone carrying this T cell receptor beta chain was seen a handful of times. Between the trimmed V and J ends, which lost 0 bases and 1 base, there was a span of 6 bases. This CDR3 contains 13 residues. Germline CDR1 GTSNPN, CDR2 SVGIG (reference sequence). The data were taken from a study of shared clonotypes between healthy human individuals. Each sample came from a Caucasian adult donor living in Nashville, Tennessee. The deep-level immunoSEQ assay was used. A 200 ng quantity of DNA, roughly 30,000 T cell genomes, went into the sorted-subset replicate PCRs. Method: immunoSEQ multiplex PCR; TCRdb's copy keeps in-frame clones and lacks some. The table has over a million clones, under 80% seen once; the top ten hold approximately 1.5%.

The chain employs TRBV30 and TRBJ1-1; the D is unclear. Sequenced sample: memory CD4+ T cells sorted from blood. Specified subset: CD45RA-negative fraction. This sequence was found in a man aged 18 to 35 in good health. In DNA, the CDR3 is TGTGCCTGGAGTGTCTCCTCGAACACTGAAGCTTTCTTT. This encodes CAWSVSSNTEAFF.